Only a few counts were recorded for the clone carrying this T cell receptor (beta chain). Antigen unknown. The sample originates from a study of T-cell memory formation after mild COVID-19. It was 5'RACE with constant-segment primers that produced the TCR alpha and TCR beta cDNA libraries, which carried sample barcodes and UMIs. Using its own MiXCR run on the 5' RACE reads, TCRdb lists one record per CDR3 protein. The sample includes about 210,000 distinct CDR3 sequences, 27% of them seen just once. Study observations and caveats: Contracting clones from day 15 to 85 had balanced CD4/CD8; later expanders favoured CD4+. Mainly CM and EM harbored the contracting CD4+ clones; mainly EMRA harbored the CD8+ ones. Certain responding clones were present in pre-infection memory, suggesting participation of cross-reactive memory.

This CDR3 is 13 amino acids long. Looked up from germline, CDR1 is SNHLY and CDR2 is FYNNEI. V was clipped by 2 bases and J by 5 bases, with 9 bases between them. The specimen was PBMCs or a T cell subset sorted from them (not recorded which). The V call is TRBV2, the J call TRBJ2-5, with D possibly being TRBD1 (5 bases). This clonotype was obtained from an adult woman who had mild COVID-19 (a few samples of this study predate the infection). Cell type and time point are not known. The CDR3 DNA reads TGTGCCAGCAGTGAACAGGGCCGGGAGACCCAGTACTTC. It yields the protein CASSEQGRETQYF.